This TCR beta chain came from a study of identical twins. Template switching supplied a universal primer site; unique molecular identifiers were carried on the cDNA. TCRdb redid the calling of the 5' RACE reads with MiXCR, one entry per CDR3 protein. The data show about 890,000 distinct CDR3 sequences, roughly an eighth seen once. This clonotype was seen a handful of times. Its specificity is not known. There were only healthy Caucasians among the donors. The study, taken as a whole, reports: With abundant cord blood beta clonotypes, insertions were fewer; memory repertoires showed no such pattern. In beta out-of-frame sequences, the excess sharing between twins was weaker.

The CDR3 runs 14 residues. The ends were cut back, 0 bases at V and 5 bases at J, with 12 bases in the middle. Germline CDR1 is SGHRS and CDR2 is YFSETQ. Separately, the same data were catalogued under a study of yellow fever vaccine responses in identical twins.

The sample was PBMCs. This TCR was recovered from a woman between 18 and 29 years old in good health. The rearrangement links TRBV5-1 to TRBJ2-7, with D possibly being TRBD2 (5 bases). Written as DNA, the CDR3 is TGCGCCAGCAGCTTGGGTGGGAGTAATCACGAGCAGTACTTC. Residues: CASSLGGSNHEQYF.